This record looks at one TCR beta chain sequence and its context. What it recognizes is unknown. TCRdb's copy holds only in-frame clones and misses some; the assay was immunoSEQ multiplex PCR. Of roughly 1,400 clones in the sample, less than 30% were seen once. Neighboring lung without atypia was obtained no less than 2 cm from the tumor margin. This entry belongs to a study of T cells in localized non-small cell lung cancer. Study observations and caveats: Density of T cells in blood, when higher, went with longer overall survival. The study detected a median approximately 50 of the top 100 tumor clones in adjacent lung. Sequencing covered just one tumor region, so heterogeneity cannot be ruled out.

Germline loops: CDR1 SGHNT, CDR2 YENEEA. V was cut by 3 bases and J by 1 base, with 9 bases left in between. This CDR3 comprises 14 residues. The sequencing here drew on normal lung tissue next to the tumor, taken before any cancer treatment. This chain connects TRBV11-3 to TRBJ1-1; D is uncertain. The sequence derives from a man aged 35 to 69 with stage III lung adenocarcinoma. The DNA of the CDR3 is TGTGCCAGCAGCTTGGTTGGTGGGAACACTGAAGCTTTCTTT. It encodes CASSLVGGNTEAFF.